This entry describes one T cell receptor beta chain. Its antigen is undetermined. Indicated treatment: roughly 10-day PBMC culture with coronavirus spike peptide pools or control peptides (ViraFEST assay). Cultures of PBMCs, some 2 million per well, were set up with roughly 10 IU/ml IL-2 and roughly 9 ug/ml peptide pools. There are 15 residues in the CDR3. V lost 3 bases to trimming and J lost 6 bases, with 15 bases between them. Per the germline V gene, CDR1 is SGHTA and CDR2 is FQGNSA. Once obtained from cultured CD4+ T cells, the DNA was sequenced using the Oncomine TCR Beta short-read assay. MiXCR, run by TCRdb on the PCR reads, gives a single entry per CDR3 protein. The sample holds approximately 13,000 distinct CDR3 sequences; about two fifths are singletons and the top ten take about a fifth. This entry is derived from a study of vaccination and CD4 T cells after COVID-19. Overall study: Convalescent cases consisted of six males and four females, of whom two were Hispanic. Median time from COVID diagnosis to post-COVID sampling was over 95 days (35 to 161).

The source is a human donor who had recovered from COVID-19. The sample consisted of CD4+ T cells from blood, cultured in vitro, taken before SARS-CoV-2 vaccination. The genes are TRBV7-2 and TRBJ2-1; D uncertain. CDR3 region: CASSLAQLVSNEQFF. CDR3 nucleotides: TGTGCCAGCAGCTTGGCGCAGCTTGTGTCCAATGAGCAGTTCTTC.